This TCR beta chain was obtained from a study of T cell responses to AZD1222 COVID-19 vaccine. The CDR3 runs 14 residues. Germline lookup yields CDR1 SGHKS and CDR2 YYEKEE (reference sequence). V lost 1 base, J lost 9 bases, and 14 bases lay in between. TCRdb's copy holds only in-frame clones and misses some; the assay was immunoSEQ multiplex PCR. The sample contains roughly 83,000 clones, around 88% of which appear only once. The source material was peripheral blood, sampled on day 0 of AZD1222 vaccination. This sequence originates from an adult in good health. The chain recombines TRBV5-5 with TRBJ2-1; D is possibly TRBD1 (7 bases). For the CDR3, the DNA is TGTGCCAGCAGCTTGACAGGGGAGGTGGTTGAGCAGTTCTTC. The encoded protein is CASSLTGEVVEQFF.